Listed below are T cell receptor beta chains from one sample, sequenced in a study of shared clonotypes between healthy human individuals. Sequenced by immunoSEQ multiplex PCR; TCRdb stores in-frame clones only, minus some. Of fewer than 1.6 million clones listed, approximately 98.5% are singletons. Sequencing was done on a sample of naive CD4+ T cells sorted from blood. The receptors originated from a man aged 30-40 years in good health. The CDR3 runs from the conserved cysteine through the conserved F or W. D genes are given only for firm matches. Rows give clone size only sometimes, using once, few, many, or a class for an expanded clone.

TRBD1	TRBV10-2	NA	TRBJ2-3	TGCGCCAGCAGCGCGGACAGGGGAGTCGCAGATACGCAGTATTTT	CASSADRGVADTQYF
NA	TRBV11-2	NA	TRBJ1-1	TGTGCCAGCAGCTTAGCACGGGTTAAGGGCACTGAAGCTTTCTTT	CASSLARVKGTEAFF
TRBD2	TRBV14	NA	TRBJ2-3	TGTGCCAGCAGCCACCAGACTAGCGGGGTAATCACAGATACGCAGTATTTT	CASSHQTSGVITDTQYF
TRBD1	TRBV2	NA	TRBJ2-2	TGTGCCAGCAGAAGGACAGGGGACACCGGGGAGCTGTTTTTT	CASRRTGDTGELFF
TRBD2	TRBV5-1	NA	TRBJ2-3	TGCGCCAGCAGCCCTCCTAGCGGGAGTGGTTCGACGCAGTATTTT	CASSPPSGSGSTQYF
NA	TRBV10-2	NA	TRBJ2-1	TGCGCCAGCTCCACCCTGGCCAAGGGGGGTAGGCAGTTCTTC	CASSTLAKGGRQFF
NA	TRBV5-1	once	TRBJ2-5	TGCGCCAGCAGCCTCCCTCGGGTAGGAGGGGGAGAGACCCAGTACTTC	CASSLPRVGGGETQYF
NA	TRBV7-3	NA	TRBJ2-3	TGTGCCAGCAGCCTAGCAGGGGAAACGCAGTATTTT	CASSLAGETQYF
NA	TRBV18	once	TRBJ2-5	TGTGCCAGCTCACCACGGCTTGAGACCCAGTACTTC	CASSPRLETQYF
NA	TRBV10-2	NA	TRBJ1-5	TGCGCCAGCAGTGAGCTTCACCCTAGCAATCAGCCCCAGCATTTT	CASSELHPSNQPQHF
TRBD1	TRBV10-1	NA	TRBJ2-7	TGCGCCAGCAGTAGAAACCAGGGGGCCTACGAGCAGTACTTC	CASSRNQGAYEQYF
NA	TRBV28	NA	TRBJ1-2	TGTGCCAGCAGTTTTCATAGGGTCTCTGGCTACACCTTC	CASSFHRVSGYTF
TRBD1	TRBV29-1	NA	TRBJ2-5	TGCAGCGTTGGAGCCGGGACAGGGGCGGAGACCCAGTACTTC	CSVGAGTGAETQYF
NA	TRBV25-1	once	TRBJ1-2	TGTGCCAGCAGTGAATGGAAAGCACCGAAGGGCTACACCTTC	CASSEWKAPKGYTF
TRBD1	TRBV2	NA	TRBJ1-2	TGTGCCAGCAGTGAACAAGGGGGCTTCTATGGCTACACCTTC	CASSEQGGFYGYTF
NA	TRBV9	NA	TRBJ1-1	TGTGCCAGTACGCGGGGGGCAGCCGCGAACACTGAAGCTTTCTTT	CASTRGAAANTEAFF
TRBD1	TRBV28	NA	TRBJ1-2	TGTGCCAGCACGATCCAGGGACAGGTCTATGGCTACACCTTC	CASTIQGQVYGYTF
NA	TRBV5-1	NA	TRBJ2-3	TGCGCCAGCAGCTCGCAGGGGTCGTCGGGGGATACGCAGTATTTT	CASSSQGSSGDTQYF
NA	TRBV5-1	NA	TRBJ2-7	TGCGCCAGCAGACAGCCTGAAGGGAGCTCCTACGAGCAGTACTTC	CASRQPEGSSYEQYF
NA	TRBV6-6	NA	TRBJ2-7	TGTGCCAGCAGTTGGTCCCCGTCCGCCGAGCAGTACTTC	CASSWSPSAEQYF
TRBD2	TRBV28	NA	TRBJ2-7	TGTGCCAGCAGTCCCATATCGGGGGGACTGACCTACGAGCAGTACTTC	CASSPISGGLTYEQYF
TRBD1	TRBV7-8	NA	TRBJ1-1	TGTGCCAGCAGCGCGGACAGGGTGAACACTGAAGCTTTCTTT	CASSADRVNTEAFF